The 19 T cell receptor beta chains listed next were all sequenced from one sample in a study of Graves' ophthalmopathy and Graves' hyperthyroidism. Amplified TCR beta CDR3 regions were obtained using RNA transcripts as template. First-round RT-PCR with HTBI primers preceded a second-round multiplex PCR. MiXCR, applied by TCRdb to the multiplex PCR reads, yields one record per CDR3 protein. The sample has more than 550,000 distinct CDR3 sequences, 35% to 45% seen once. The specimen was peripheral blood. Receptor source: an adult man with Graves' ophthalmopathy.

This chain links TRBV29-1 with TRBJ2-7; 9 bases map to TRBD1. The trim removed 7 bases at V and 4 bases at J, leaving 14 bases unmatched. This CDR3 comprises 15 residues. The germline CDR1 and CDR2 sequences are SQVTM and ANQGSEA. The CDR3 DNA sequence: TGCAGCGCGTTCCCCGGGACAGGGCTTGGTTACGAGCAGTACTTC. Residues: CSAFPGTGLGYEQYF.

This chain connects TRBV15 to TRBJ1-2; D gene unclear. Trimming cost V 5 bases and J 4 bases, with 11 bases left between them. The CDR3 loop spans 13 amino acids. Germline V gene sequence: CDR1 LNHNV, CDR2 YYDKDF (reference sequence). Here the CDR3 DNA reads TGTGCCACCAGCGAGGAGAGGACCTATGGCTACACCTTC. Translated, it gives CATSEERTYGYTF.

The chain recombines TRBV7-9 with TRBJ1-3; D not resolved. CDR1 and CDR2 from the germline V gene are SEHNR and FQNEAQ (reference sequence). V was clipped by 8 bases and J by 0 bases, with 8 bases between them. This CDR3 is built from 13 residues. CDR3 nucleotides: TGTGCCAGCCTCGAGAGCTCTGGAAACACCATATATTTT. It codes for CASLESSGNTIYF.

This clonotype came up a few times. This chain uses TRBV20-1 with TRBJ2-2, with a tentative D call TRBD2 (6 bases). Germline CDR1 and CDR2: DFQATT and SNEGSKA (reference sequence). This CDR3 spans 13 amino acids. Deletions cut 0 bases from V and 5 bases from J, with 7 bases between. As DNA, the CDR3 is TGCAGTGCTAGAGAGGGAGGTACCGGGGAGCTGTTTTTT. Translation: CSAREGGTGELFF.

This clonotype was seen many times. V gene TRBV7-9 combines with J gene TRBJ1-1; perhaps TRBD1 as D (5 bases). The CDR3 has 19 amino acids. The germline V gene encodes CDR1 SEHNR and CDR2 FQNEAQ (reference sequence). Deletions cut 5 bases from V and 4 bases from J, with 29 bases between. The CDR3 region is CASSPNILRDPWAITEAFF. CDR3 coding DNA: TGTGCCAGCAGCCCCAACATACTCCGGGACCCCTGGGCGATCACTGAAGCTTTCTTT.

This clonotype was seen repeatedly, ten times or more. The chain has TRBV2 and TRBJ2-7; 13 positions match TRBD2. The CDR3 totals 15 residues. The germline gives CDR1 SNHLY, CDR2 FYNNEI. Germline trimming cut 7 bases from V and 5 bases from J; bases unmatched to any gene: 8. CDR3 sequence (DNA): TGTGCCAGCAAACCACTAGCGGGGGGGCGAAACGAGCAGTACTTC. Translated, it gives CASKPLAGGRNEQYF.

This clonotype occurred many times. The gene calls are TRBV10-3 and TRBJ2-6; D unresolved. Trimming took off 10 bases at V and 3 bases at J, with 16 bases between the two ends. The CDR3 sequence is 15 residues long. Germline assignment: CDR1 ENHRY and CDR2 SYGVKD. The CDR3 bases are TGTGCCAGCATACCGACCGTGGATGGGGCCAACGTCCTGACTTTC. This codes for CASIPTVDGANVLTF.

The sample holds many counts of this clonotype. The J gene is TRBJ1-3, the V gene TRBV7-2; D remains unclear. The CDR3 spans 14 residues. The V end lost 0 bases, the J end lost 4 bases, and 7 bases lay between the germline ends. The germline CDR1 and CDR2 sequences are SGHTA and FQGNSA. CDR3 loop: CASSLAISGNTIYF. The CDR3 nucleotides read TGTGCCAGCAGCTTAGCAATTTCGGGAAACACCATATATTTT.

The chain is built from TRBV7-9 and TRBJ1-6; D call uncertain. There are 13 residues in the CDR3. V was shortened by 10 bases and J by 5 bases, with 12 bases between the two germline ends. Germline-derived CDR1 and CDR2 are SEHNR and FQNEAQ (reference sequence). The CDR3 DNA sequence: TGTGCCAACGGGATAGGACATAATTCACCCCTCCACTTT. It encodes CANGIGHNSPLHF.

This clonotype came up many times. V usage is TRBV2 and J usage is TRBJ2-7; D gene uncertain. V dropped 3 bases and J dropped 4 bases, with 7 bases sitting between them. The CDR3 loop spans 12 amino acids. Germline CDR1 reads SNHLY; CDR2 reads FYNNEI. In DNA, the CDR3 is TGTGCCAGCAGTGAGAAGGTTTACGAGCAGTACTTC. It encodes CASSEKVYEQYF.

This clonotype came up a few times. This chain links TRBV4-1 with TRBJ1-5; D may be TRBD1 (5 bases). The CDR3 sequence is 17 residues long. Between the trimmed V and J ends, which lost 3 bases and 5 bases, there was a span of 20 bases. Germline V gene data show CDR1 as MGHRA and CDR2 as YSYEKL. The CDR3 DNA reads TGCGCCAGCAGCCACTGGCGCCTTTGGGGCCGGCATCAGCCCCAGCATTTT. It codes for CASSHWRLWGRHQPQHF.

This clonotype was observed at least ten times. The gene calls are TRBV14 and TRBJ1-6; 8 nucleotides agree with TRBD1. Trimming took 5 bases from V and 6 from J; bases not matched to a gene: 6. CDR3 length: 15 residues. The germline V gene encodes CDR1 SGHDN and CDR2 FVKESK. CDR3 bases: TGTGCCAGCAGCGCCCAGGGGGCGAGTAATTCACCCCTCCACTTT. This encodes CASSAQGASNSPLHF.

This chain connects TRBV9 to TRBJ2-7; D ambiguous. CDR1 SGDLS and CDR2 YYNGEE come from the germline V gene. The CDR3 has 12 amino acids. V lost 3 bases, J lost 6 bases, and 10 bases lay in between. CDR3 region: CASSGFYGEQYF. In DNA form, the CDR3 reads TGTGCCAGCAGCGGATTCTATGGCGAGCAGTACTTC.

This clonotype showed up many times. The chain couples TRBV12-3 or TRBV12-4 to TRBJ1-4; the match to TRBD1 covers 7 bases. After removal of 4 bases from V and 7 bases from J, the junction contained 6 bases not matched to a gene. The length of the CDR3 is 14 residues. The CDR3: CASSWTGVGEKLFF. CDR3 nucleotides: TGTGCCAGCAGTTGGACAGGAGTAGGTGAAAAACTGTTTTTT.

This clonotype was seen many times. The CDR3 reads CASTTGQMNTEAFF. In nucleotides, the CDR3 is TGTGCCAGCACCACGGGACAAATGAACACTGAAGCTTTCTTT. This chain joins TRBV6-1 and TRBJ1-1; a weak D match, TRBD1 (6 bases). The CDR3 extends over 14 amino acids. Trimming left V 7 bases short and J 0 bases short, with 12 bases between. Germline assignment: CDR1 MNHNS and CDR2 SASEGT.

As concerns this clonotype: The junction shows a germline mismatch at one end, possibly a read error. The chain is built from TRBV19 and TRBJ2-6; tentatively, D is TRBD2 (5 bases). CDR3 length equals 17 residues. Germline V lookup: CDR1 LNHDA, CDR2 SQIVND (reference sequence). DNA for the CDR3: TGTGCCAGTAGTTTAGAACTAGAAGGCTCTGGGGCCAACGTCCTGACTTTC. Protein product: CASSLELEGSGANVLTF.

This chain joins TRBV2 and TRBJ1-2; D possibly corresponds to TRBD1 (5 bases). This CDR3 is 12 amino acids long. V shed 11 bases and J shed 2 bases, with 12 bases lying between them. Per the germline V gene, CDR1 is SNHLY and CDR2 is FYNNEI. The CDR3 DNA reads TGTGCCTGGAGTCAGGGAAACTATGGCTACACCTTC. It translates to CAWSQGNYGYTF.

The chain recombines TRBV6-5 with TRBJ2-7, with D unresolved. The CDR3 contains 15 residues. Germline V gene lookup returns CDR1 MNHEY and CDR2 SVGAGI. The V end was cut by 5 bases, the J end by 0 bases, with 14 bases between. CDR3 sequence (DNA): TGTGCCAGCAGTGCTGAGGCAGTTAGCTCCTACGAGCAGTACTTC. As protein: CASSAEAVSSYEQYF.

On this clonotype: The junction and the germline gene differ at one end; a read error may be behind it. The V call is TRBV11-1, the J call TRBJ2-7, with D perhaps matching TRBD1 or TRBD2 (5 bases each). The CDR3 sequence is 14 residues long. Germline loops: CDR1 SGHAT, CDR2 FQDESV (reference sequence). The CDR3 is CASSLRDVSYQQYF. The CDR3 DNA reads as TGTGCCAGCAGCCTCCGGGACGTCTCCTACCAGCAGTACTTC.